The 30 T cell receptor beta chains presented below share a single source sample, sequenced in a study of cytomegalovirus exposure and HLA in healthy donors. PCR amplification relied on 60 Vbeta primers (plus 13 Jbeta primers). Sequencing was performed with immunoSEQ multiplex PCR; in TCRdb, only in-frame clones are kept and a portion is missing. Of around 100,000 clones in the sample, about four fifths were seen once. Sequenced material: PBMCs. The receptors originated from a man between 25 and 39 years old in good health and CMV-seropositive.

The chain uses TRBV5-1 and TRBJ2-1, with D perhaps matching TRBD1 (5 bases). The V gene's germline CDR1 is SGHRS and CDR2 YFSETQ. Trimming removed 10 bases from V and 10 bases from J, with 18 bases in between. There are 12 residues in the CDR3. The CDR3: CACGQGSWEQFF. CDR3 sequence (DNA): TGCGCCTGCGGCCAGGGATCATGGGAGCAGTTCTTC.

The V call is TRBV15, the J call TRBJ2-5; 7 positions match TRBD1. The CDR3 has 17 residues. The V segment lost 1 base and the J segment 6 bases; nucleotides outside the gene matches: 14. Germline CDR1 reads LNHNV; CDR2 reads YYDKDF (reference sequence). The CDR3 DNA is TGTGCCACCAGCAGAGGGGGCGGACAGGAACTAATCCAGACCCAGTACTTC. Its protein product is CATSRGGGQELIQTQYF.

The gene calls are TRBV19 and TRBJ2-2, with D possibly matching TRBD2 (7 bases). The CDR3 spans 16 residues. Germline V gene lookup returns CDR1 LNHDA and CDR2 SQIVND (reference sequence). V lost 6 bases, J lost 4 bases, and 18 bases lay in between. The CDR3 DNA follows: TGTGCCAGTAGCCCCTGGGGGAGGGGGAGCACCGGGGAGCTGTTTTTT. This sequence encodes CASSPWGRGSTGELFF.

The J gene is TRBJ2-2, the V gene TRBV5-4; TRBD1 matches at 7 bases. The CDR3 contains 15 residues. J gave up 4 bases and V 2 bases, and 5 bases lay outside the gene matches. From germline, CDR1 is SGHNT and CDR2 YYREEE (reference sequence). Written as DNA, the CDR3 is TGTGCCAGCAGCTTCGTGACAGGGACCACCGGGGAGCTGTTTTTT. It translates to CASSFVTGTTGELFF.

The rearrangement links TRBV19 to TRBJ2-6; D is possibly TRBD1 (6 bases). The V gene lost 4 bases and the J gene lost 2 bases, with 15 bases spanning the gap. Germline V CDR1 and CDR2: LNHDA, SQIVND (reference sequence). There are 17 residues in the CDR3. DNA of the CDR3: TGTGCCAGTAGTACCTACATAAACAGGGCTGGGGCCAACGTCCTGACTTTC. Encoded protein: CASSTYINRAGANVLTF.

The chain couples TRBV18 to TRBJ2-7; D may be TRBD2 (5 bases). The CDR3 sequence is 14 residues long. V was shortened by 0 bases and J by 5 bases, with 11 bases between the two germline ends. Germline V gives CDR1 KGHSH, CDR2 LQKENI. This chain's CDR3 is CASSPPGVKDEQYF. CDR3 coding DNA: TGTGCCAGCTCACCACCCGGGGTTAAGGACGAGCAGTACTTC.

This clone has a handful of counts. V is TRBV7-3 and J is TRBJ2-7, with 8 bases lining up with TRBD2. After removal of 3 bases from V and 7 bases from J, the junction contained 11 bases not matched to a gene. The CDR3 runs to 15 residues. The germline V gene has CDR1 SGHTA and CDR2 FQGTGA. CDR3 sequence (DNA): TGTGCCAGCAGCTTCGCCCCGGGGGGGCTGGAGGAGCAGTACTTC. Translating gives CASSFAPGGLEEQYF.

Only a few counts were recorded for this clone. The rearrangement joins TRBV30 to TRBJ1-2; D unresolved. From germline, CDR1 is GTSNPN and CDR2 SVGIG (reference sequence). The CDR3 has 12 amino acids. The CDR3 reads CASERGSFGYTF. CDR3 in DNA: TGTGCTTCGGAACGGGGTTCGTTTGGCTACACCTTC.

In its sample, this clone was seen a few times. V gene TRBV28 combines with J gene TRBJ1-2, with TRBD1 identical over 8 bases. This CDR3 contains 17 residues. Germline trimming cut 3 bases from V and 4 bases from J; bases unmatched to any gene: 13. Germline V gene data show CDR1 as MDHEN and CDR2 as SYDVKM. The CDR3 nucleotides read TGTGCCAGCAGTTTCAGTGGGTCAGGGGGCCCGTTCTATGGCTACACCTTC. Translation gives CASSFSGSGGPFYGYTF.

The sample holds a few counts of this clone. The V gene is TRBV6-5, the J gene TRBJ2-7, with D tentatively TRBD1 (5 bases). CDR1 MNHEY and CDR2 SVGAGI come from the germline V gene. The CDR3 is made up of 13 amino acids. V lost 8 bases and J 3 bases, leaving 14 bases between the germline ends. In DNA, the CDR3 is TGTGCCAGCGCGGCTTACAGGCACTACGAGCAGTACGTC. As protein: CASAAYRHYEQYV.

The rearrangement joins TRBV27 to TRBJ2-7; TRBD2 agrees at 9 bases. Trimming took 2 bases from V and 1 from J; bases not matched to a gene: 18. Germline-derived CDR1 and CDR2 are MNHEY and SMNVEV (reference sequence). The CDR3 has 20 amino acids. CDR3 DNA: TGTGCCAGCAGTTTACCGACCGGGCTAGCGGGGATCCCCGAATCCTACGAGCAGTACGTC. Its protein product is CASSLPTGLAGIPESYEQYV.

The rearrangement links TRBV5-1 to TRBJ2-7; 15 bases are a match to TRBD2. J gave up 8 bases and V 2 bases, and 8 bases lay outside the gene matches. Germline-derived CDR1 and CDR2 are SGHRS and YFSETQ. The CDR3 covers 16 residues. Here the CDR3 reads CASSFNGLAGGLQQYF. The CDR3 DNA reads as TGCGCCAGCAGCTTCAACGGACTAGCGGGGGGGCTGCAGCAGTACTTC.

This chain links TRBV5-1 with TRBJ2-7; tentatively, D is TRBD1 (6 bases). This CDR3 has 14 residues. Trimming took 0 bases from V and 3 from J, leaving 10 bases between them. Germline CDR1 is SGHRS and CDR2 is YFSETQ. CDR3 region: CASSLGQAVYEQYF. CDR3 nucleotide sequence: TGCGCCAGCAGCTTGGGACAGGCAGTCTACGAGCAGTACTTC.

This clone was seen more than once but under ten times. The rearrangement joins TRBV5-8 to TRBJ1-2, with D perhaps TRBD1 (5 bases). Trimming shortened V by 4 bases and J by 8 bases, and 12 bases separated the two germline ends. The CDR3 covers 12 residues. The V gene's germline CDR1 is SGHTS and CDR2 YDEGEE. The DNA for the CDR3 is TGTGCCAGCAGCCAGGGTTTCGACGGCTACACCTTC. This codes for CASSQGFDGYTF.

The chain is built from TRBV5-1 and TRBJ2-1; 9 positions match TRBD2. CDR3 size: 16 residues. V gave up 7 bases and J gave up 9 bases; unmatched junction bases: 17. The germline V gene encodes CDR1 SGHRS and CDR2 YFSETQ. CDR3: CASHPSGTSLPSEQFF. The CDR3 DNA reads TGCGCCAGCCACCCTTCCGGGACTAGCCTGCCTAGTGAGCAGTTCTTC.

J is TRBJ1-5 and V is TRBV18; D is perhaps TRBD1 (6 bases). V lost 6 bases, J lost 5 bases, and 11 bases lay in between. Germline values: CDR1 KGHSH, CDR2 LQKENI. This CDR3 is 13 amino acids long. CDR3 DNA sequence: TGTGCCAGCTCCCAGGGGAGGGATCAGCCCCAGCATTTT. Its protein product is CASSQGRDQPQHF.

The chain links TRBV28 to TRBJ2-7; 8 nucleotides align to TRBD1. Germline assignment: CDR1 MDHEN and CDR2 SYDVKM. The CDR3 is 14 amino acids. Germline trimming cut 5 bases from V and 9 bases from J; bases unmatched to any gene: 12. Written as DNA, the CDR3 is TGTGCCAGCAGTCAACCCGGGACAGGCTTTGGGCAGTACTTC. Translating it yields CASSQPGTGFGQYF.

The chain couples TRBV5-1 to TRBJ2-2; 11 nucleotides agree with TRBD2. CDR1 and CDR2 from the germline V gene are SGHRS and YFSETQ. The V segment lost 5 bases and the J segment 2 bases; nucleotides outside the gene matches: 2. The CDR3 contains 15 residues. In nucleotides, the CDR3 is TGCGCCAGCAGTCTAGCGGGGGGTAACACCGGGGAGCTGTTTTTT. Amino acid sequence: CASSLAGGNTGELFF.

The CDR3 bases are TGTGCCAGCAGCCTTAAGCCTGACAGGGCGGGCGGAAACACCATATATTTT. Encoded protein: CASSLKPDRAGGNTIYF. This chain links TRBV7-2 with TRBJ1-3; 7 bases agree with TRBD1. CDR1 SGHTA and CDR2 FQGNSA come from the germline V gene. This CDR3 has 17 residues. Unmatched junction bases numbered 14, after V lost 5 bases and J lost 4 bases.

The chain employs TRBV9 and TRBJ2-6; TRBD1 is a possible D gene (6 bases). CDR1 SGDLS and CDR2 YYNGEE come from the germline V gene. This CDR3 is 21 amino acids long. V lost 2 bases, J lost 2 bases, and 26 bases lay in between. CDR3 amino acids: CASSVTKLMSPGVAGANVLTF. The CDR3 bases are TGTGCCAGCAGCGTCACCAAGTTAATGTCCCCAGGGGTCGCTGGGGCCAACGTCCTGACTTTC.

CDR3 in DNA: TGTGCCAGCAGGCCCTTAGGACAGGGGTCCTACAATGAGCAGTTCTTC. Translated, it gives CASRPLGQGSYNEQFF. The rearrangement joins TRBV27 to TRBJ2-1; 9 positions match TRBD1. V lost 6 bases, J lost 1 base, and 7 bases stayed unmatched. CDR1 is MNHEY and CDR2 is SMNVEV in the germline V gene (reference sequence). The CDR3 consists of 16 residues.

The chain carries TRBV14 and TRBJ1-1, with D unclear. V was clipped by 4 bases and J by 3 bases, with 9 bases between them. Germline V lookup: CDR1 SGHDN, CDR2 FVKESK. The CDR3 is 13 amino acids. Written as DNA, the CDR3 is TGTGCCAGCAGCCGGTACGGGTACACTGAAGCTTTCTTT. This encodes CASSRYGYTEAFF. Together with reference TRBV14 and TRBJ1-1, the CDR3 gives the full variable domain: EAGVTQFPSHSVIEKGQTVTLRCDPISGHDNLYWYRRVMGKEIKFLLHFVKESKQDESGMPNNRFLAERTGGTYSTLKVQPAELEDSGVYFCASSRYGYTEAFFGQGTRLTVV.

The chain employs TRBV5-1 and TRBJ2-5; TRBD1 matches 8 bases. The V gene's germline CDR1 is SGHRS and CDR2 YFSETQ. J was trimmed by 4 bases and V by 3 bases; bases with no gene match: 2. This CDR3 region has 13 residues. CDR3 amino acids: CASSSQGAETQYF. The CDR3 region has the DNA TGCGCCAGCAGCTCGCAGGGGGCAGAGACCCAGTACTTC.

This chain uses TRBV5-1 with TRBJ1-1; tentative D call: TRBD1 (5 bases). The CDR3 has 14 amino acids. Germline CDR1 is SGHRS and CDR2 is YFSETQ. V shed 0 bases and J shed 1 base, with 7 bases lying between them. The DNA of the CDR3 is TGCGCCAGCAGCTTGGCCCAGGGGAACACTGAAGCTTTCTTT. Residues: CASSLAQGNTEAFF.

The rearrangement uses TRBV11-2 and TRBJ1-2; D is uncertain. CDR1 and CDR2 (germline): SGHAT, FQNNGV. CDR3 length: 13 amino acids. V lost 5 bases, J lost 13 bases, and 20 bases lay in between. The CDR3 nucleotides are TGTGCCAGCAGCCCAATCCTCAGCGCGGAGTCCACCTTC. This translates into CASSPILSAESTF. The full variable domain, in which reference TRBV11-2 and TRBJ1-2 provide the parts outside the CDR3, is EAGVAQSPRYKIIEKRQSVAFWCNPISGHATLYWYQQILGQGPKLLIQFQNNGVVDDSQLPKDRFSAERLKGVDSTLKIQPAKLEDSAVYLCASSPILSAESTFGSGTRLTVV.

The CDR3 region is CASSWLAGVNTGELFF. The CDR3 nucleotides are TGTGCCAGCAGCTGGCTAGCGGGGGTGAACACCGGGGAGCTGTTTTTT. This chain connects TRBV7-9 to TRBJ2-2; 10 bases fit TRBD2. Germline V gene lookup returns CDR1 SEHNR and CDR2 FQNEAQ (reference sequence). This CDR3 contains 16 residues. Trimming at V came to 4 bases and at J to 1 base, leaving 3 bases not matched to a gene.

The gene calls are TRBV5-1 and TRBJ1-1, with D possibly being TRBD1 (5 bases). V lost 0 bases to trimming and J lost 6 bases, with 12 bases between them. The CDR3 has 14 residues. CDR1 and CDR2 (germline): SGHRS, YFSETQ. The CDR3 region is CASSLGHQGAEAFF. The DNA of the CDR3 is TGCGCCAGCAGCTTGGGACACCAAGGGGCTGAAGCTTTCTTT.

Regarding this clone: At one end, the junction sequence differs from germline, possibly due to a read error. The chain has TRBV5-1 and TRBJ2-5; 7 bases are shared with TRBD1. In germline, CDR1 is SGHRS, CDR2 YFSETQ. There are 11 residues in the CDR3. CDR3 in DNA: TGCGCCAGCAGCTTGGGGGGGACAGACAACTTC. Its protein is CASSLGGTDNF. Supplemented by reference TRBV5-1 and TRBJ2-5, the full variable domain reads KAGVTQTPRYLIKTRGQQVTLSCSPISGHRSVSWYQQTPGQGLQFLFEYFSETQRNKGNFPGRFSGRQFSNSRSEMNVSTLELGDSALYLCASSLGGTDNFGPGTRLLVL.

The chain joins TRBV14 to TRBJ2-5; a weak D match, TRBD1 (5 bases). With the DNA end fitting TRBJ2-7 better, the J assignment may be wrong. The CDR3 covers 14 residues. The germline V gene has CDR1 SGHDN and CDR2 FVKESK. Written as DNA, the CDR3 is TGTGCCAGCAGCCATCAGGGTCCTTACTACGAGCAGTACTTC. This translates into CASSHQGPYYEQYF.

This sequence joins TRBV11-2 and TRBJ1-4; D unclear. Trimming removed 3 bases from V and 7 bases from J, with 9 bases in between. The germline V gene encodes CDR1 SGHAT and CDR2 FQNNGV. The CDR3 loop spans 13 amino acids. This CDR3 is CASSFSMAEKLFF. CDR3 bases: TGTGCCAGCAGCTTTTCAATGGCTGAAAAACTGTTTTTT.